This T cell receptor (beta chain) was obtained from a study of cytomegalovirus exposure and HLA in healthy donors. The germline gives CDR1 SQVTM, CDR2 ANQGSEA. The length of the CDR3 is 12 residues. V shed 4 bases, J shed 9 bases, and the junction held 5 bases outside the gene matches. The PCR made use of 60 Vbeta and 13 Jbeta primers. TCRdb's copy holds only in-frame clones and misses some; the assay was immunoSEQ multiplex PCR. This repertoire shows about 120,000 clones, 75% to 85% found once; its top ten account for around 2%. The V gene is TRBV29-1, the J gene TRBJ2-1; 8 bases line up with TRBD1. The sequence was collected from a middle-aged man in good health and CMV-seronegative. Specimen: PBMCs. CDR3 nucleotides: TGCAGCGTTGTTCCACAGGGGGGTGAGCAGTTCTTC. Its protein product is CSVVPQGGEQFF.